The rows below give T cell receptor beta chains drawn from one sample of a study of blood T cell repertoires in COVID-19. TCRdb keeps only in-frame clones here, not all; method: immunoSEQ multiplex PCR. Of about 210,000 clones listed, 82% are singletons. Input material: peripheral blood. The receptors come from a woman aged 70-85 years with COVID-19, enrolled during active disease. CDR3s include the opening cysteine and the closing phenylalanine or tryptophan. A D gene is named only where the DNA matches it firmly. Not every row has a clone size; where given, it reads once, few, many or a size class.

TRBV7-7	TRBJ1-1	NA	NA	CASSSDSNTEAFF	TGTGCCAGCAGCTCGGACAGTAACACTGAAGCTTTCTTT
TRBV7-2	TRBJ2-7	NA	TRBD1	CASSPSGQGGNEQYF	TGTGCCAGCAGCCCCTCGGGACAGGGGGGGAACGAGCAGTACTTC
TRBV6-1	TRBJ2-4	few	NA	CASSEAGVGIQYF	TGTGCCAGCAGTGAAGCAGGGGTTGGTATTCAGTACTTC
TRBV7-2	TRBJ2-1	NA	NA	CASETGSSYNEQFF	TGTGCCAGCGAAACAGGGTCTTCCTACAATGAGCAGTTCTTC
TRBV5-1	TRBJ2-3	NA	NA	CASRAGTGTDTQYF	TGCGCCAGCAGGGCCGGGACTGGCACAGATACGCAGTATTTT
TRBV2	TRBJ2-2	NA	NA	CASSGGGVNTGELFF	TGTGCCAGCAGTGGAGGGGGAGTAAACACCGGGGAGCTGTTTTTT
TRBV30	TRBJ2-7	NA	NA	CAWSLRGRLSYEQYF	TGTGCCTGGAGTCTAAGAGGGCGACTTTCCTACGAGCAGTACTTC
TRBV28	TRBJ1-6	few	NA	CASSLSLGQGMGSPLHF	TGTGCCAGCAGTTTAAGTCTCGGGCAGGGAATGGGTTCACCCCTCCACTTT
TRBV6-5	TRBJ2-1	NA	TRBD2	CASRGAGGPYNEQFF	TGTGCCAGCAGGGGCGCGGGAGGGCCTTACAATGAGCAGTTCTTC
TRBV14	TRBJ1-6	few	TRBD1	CASSFRVDRGDSPLHF	TGTGCCAGCAGTTTTCGAGTAGACAGGGGAGATTCCCCCCTCCACTTT
TRBV27	TRBJ2-1	NA	TRBD2	CASSLISGTPDEQFF	TGTGCCAGCAGTTTAATTAGCGGGACCCCGGATGAGCAGTTCTTC
TRBV28	TRBJ2-5	NA	NA	CASSLSGVAQETQYF	TGTGCCAGCAGTTTGTCCGGGGTTGCCCAAGAGACCCAGTACTTC
TRBV28	TRBJ1-2	NA	NA	CASRKGRDYGYTF	TGTGCCAGCAGAAAGGGCAGGGATTATGGCTACACCTTC
TRBV18	TRBJ1-1	few	TRBD1	CASSPAGTGGWTEAFF	TGTGCCAGCTCACCAGCCGGGACAGGGGGATGGACTGAAGCTTTCTTT
TRBV5-4	TRBJ2-5	once	NA	CASSLVSAGTQYF	TGTGCCAGCAGCTTAGTTTCGGCGGGAACCCAGTACTTC
TRBV2	TRBJ2-2	NA	TRBD2	CASSDGSGSPRTGELFF	TGTGCCAGCAGTGATGGTAGCGGGAGCCCGCGGACCGGGGAGCTGTTTTTT
TRBV5-5	TRBJ1-1	NA	NA	CASSLGGGVNTEAFF	TGTGCCAGCAGCTTGGGGGGCGGGGTGAACACTGAAGCTTTCTTT
TRBV27	TRBJ2-1	few	NA	CASSLRGGNEQFF	TGTGCCAGCAGTTTAAGGGGGGGGAATGAGCAGTTCTTC
TRBV7-2	TRBJ2-1	NA	NA	CASSDARGLAGSFF	TGTGCCAGCAGCGACGCGAGGGGACTCGCCGGGTCGTTCTTC
TRBV5-1	TRBJ1-5	NA	TRBD1	CASSWTGDSNQPQHF	TGCGCCAGCAGTTGGACAGGAGATAGCAATCAGCCCCAGCATTTT
TRBV18	TRBJ1-5	NA	TRBD1	CASSPNPGQGADGPQHF	TGTGCCAGCTCACCTAACCCGGGACAGGGGGCTGATGGGCCCCAGCATTTT
TRBV4-3	TRBJ2-3	NA	NA	CASSQDSGSSTDTQYF	TGCGCCAGCAGCCAAGATAGCGGATCTAGCACAGATACGCAGTATTTT
TRBV24-1	TRBJ2-1	few	TRBD2	CATSDHLAGASLAYNEQFF	TGTGCCACCAGTGATCACCTAGCGGGAGCCTCCCTGGCTTACAATGAGCAGTTCTTC
TRBV12-3/TRBV12-4	TRBJ1-2	NA	NA	CASRSTGFYGYTF	TGTGCCAGCAGGTCTACAGGGTTTTATGGCTACACCTTC
TRBV11-2	TRBJ2-5	NA	TRBD2	CASSRLAEETQYF	TGTGCCAGCAGTCGACTAGCGGAAGAGACCCAGTACTTC
TRBV16	TRBJ1-2	NA	TRBD1	CASSQSRQGDGGYTF	TGTGCCAGCAGCCAATCCCGACAGGGTGACGGTGGCTACACCTTC
TRBV11-2	TRBJ2-2	once	TRBD1	CASSFGQVSTGELFF	TGTGCCAGCAGCTTCGGACAGGTTTCCACCGGGGAGCTGTTTTTT